This T cell receptor (beta chain) came from a study of blood T cell repertoires in COVID-19. Study background: Samples came from the United States, Italy and Spain, spanning acute and convalescent COVID-19. T cells, B-cell-depleted T cells, or PBMCs provided the cDNA or gDNA that served as material.

TCRdb's copy holds only in-frame clones and misses some; the assay was immunoSEQ multiplex PCR. This sample has roughly 70,000 clones, with roughly 80% found just once. This CDR3 has 16 residues. Trimming took 3 bases from V and 7 from J; bases not matched to a gene: 9. The germline V gene encodes CDR1 SGHTA and CDR2 FQGNSA. The chain has TRBV7-2 and TRBJ2-2, with TRBD2 matching 9 bases. The origin of this receptor is a man aged 65 to 79 who had recovered from COVID-19. Sequencing used peripheral blood. The CDR3 nucleotides read TGTGCCAGCAGCTTTAGCGGGAGTCGGGTCGGCGGGGAGCTGTTTTTT. Translating gives CASSFSGSRVGGELFF.